This is a list of T cell receptor beta chains from one sample in a study of PD-1 blockade in classical Hodgkin lymphoma. The repertoire was sequenced with immunoSEQ multiplex PCR; TCRdb's copy has only in-frame clones and lacks some. The sample shows roughly 90,000 clones, roughly 80% of them seen only once. Here the sequenced sample was peripheral blood mononuclear cells (PBMCs), taken before the second cycle of nivolumab. Source of these receptors: a human donor with classical Hodgkin lymphoma. Each CDR3 is given with its conserved first and last residue. A D gene is named only where the DNA matches it firmly. Clone size, where shown, is once, few, many, or a class for clones that have expanded.

>NA|NA|TRBJ2-1|TRBV5-1
TGCGCCAGCAGCTTGGCCGCGGGCAATGAGCAGTTCTTC
CASSLAAGNEQFF
>TRBD1|NA|TRBJ1-1|TRBV9
TGTGCCAGCAGCGTAGGGGACAGCTACACTGAAGCTTTCTTT
CASSVGDSYTEAFF
>NA|NA|TRBJ1-3|TRBV2
TGTGCCAGCGCGACAGGCTCTGGAAACACCATATATTTT
CASATGSGNTIYF
>NA|few|TRBJ2-5|TRBV5-4
TGTGCCAGCAGCACTGACACTTGGGAGACCCAGTACTTC
CASSTDTWETQYF
>NA|NA|TRBJ2-4|TRBV19
TGTGCCAGTAGGGACCCCCTGGGCAAAAACATTCAGTACTTC
CASRDPLGKNIQYF
>NA|NA|TRBJ2-2|TRBV5-1
TGCGCCAGCAGCTTTCTACCAGCAGGGAACACCGGGGAGCTGTTTTTT
CASSFLPAGNTGELFF
>TRBD1|NA|TRBJ1-5|TRBV19
TGTGCCAGTAGCCCCGGGACAGGGGTTGGCAATCAGCCCCAGCATTTT
CASSPGTGVGNQPQHF
>TRBD2|NA|TRBJ2-5|TRBV5-1
TGCGCCAGCAGCCTCGGACTAGCGGGAGCGGGGCGGGGAGAGACCCAGTACTTC
CASSLGLAGAGRGETQYF
>NA|NA|TRBJ1-1|TRBV10-3
TGTGCCATCAGTCAAACAACCGAAGCTTTCTTT
CAISQTTEAFF
>NA|NA|TRBJ1-2|TRBV5-5
TGTGCCAGCAGCTTGGGAGGAGCCTATGGCTACACCTTC
CASSLGGAYGYTF
>NA|NA|TRBJ1-1|TRBV7-2
TGTGCCAGCAGCCTGTCTATAAACACTGAAGCTTTCTTT
CASSLSINTEAFF
>TRBD2|NA|TRBJ2-5|TRBV11-2
TGTGCCAGCAGCTTAGAATCTAGCGGGAGGTGGGAGACCCAGTACTTC
CASSLESSGRWETQYF
>TRBD1|NA|TRBJ2-6|TRBV5-8
TGTGCCAGCGGACAGGGTTATGGGGCCAACGTCCTGACTTTC
CASGQGYGANVLTF
>NA|NA|TRBJ1-5|TRBV12-2
TGTGCAAGTCGCTTAGTGCCACAGGGTTATAGCAATCAGCCCCAGCATTTT
CASRLVPQGYSNQPQHF
>NA|NA|TRBJ1-5|TRBV5-1
TGCGCCAGCAGCCCGGGCCCGCCGAGCAATCAGCCCCAGCATTTT
CASSPGPPSNQPQHF
>TRBD2|NA|TRBJ2-4|TRBV28
TGTGCCAGCAGTTCTACGGGAGGGGAGTACATTCAGTACTTC
CASSSTGGEYIQYF
>NA|NA|TRBJ1-1|TRBV6-5
TGTGCCAGCAAGAGAGGGAACACTGAAGCTTTCTTT
CASKRGNTEAFF
>NA|few|TRBJ2-4|TRBV5-8
TGTGCCAGCAGCTTGGTCCTCGGACATGCCAAAAACATTCAGTACTTC
CASSLVLGHAKNIQYF
>NA|NA|TRBJ1-2|TRBV29-1
TGCAGCGCCAGGGTGGGCCAGTATGGCTACACCTTC
CSARVGQYGYTF
>TRBD1|NA|TRBJ2-7|TRBV19
TGTGCCAGTAGTTTGACCGGGACAGGACCCCTCTACGAGCAGTACTTC
CASSLTGTGPLYEQYF
>NA|few|TRBJ2-1|TRBV10-3
TGTGCCATCAGCCCGCAACAAGAAAATGAGCAGTTCTTC
CAISPQQENEQFF
>TRBD1|NA|TRBJ1-4|TRBV5-1
TGCGCCAGCAGGTCTGGGACAGTTTATAATGAAAAACTGTTTTTT
CASRSGTVYNEKLFF
>NA|few|TRBJ2-1|TRBV7-7
TGTGCCAGCAGCTTAGGTCAGGGGAATGAGCAGTTCTTC
CASSLGQGNEQFF
>TRBD2|NA|TRBJ2-3|TRBV6-1
TGTGCCAGCAGTGTCGGACTAGCGGGAGTTGCAGATACGCAGTATTTT
CASSVGLAGVADTQYF
>NA|NA|TRBJ1-2|TRBV5-1
TGCGCCAGCAGCTTGGCGGGGGGGCTCTTGGACTATGGCTACACCTTC
CASSLAGGLLDYGYTF
>TRBD2|NA|TRBJ2-7|TRBV5-5
TGTGCCAGCAGCCCCGTTAGGACTAGCGGCACCTACGAGCAGTACTTC
CASSPVRTSGTYEQYF
>TRBD2|NA|TRBJ2-1|TRBV11-2
TGTGCCAGCAGGTCACTAGCGGGAGGCAGTGAGCAGTTCTTC
CASRSLAGGSEQFF
>TRBD1|NA|TRBJ2-7|TRBV10-3
TGTGCCACTCAGGGGGCCTCCTACGAGCAGTACTTC
CATQGASYEQYF
>TRBD1|NA|TRBJ1-1|TRBV9
TGTGCCAGCAGCGTACCCCCCGGACAGGGAAACAACACTGAAGCTTTCTTT
CASSVPPGQGNNTEAFF
>TRBD1|once|TRBJ1-3|TRBV5-1
TGCGCCAGTCAGGGGGAATCTGGAAACACCATATATTTT
CASQGESGNTIYF
>TRBD1|NA|TRBJ1-1|TRBV28
TGTGCCAGCAAGGGACAGGAAAACACTGAAGCTTTCTTT
CASKGQENTEAFF
>NA|NA|TRBJ2-7|TRBV6-1
TGTGCCAGCAGATTGGTAGGGACCTACGAGCAGTACTTC
CASRLVGTYEQYF
>NA|NA|TRBJ1-1|TRBV19
TGTGCCAGTAGTATACAGGACATGAACACTGAAGCTTTCTTT
CASSIQDMNTEAFF
>TRBD1|NA|TRBJ2-7|TRBV19
TGTGCCAGTAGTATTACTCGGGGACAGGGGATCCCCCCAAGGATCTCCTACGAGCAGTACTTC
CASSITRGQGIPPRISYEQYF
>NA|NA|TRBJ2-7|TRBV27
TGTGCCAGCAGTTTAACAGGGAACGAGCAGTACTTC
CASSLTGNEQYF
>TRBD2|once|TRBJ2-1|TRBV7-8
TGTGCCAGCAGCCTCGGACTAGCGGGGATTTACAATGAGCAGTTCTTC
CASSLGLAGIYNEQFF
>TRBD2|NA|TRBJ2-2|TRBV27
TGTGCCAGCAAAACCGGGACTAAGAACACCGGGGAGCTGTTTTTT
CASKTGTKNTGELFF